The 14 T cell receptor beta chains below were found in one sample sequenced in a study of brain T cells in children with intractable seizures. Profiled with immunoSEQ multiplex PCR; TCRdb holds only in-frame clones, not every one. This sample carries around 340,000 clones, 93% of them seen once, and the ten largest clones take roughly 5.7%. The time point: blood from clinic visit 5 months post-surgery; TSC patient then seizure free. Sequencing was performed on peripheral blood, taken less than 6 months after surgery. The receptors originated from a boy under two years old with tuberous sclerosis and intractable seizures.

The V call is TRBV4-1, the J call TRBJ1-1; D remains ambiguous. V shed 1 base and J shed 5 bases, with 8 bases lying between them. The length of the CDR3 is 13 residues. Germline V lookup: CDR1 MGHRA, CDR2 YSYEKL. The CDR3 coding sequence is TGCGCCAGCAGCCAAGGACCTGGGACTGAAGCTTTCTTT. The encoded protein is CASSQGPGTEAFF.

The genes are TRBV24-1 and TRBJ2-5; tentatively, D is TRBD2 (6 bases). V was clipped by 5 bases and J by 5 bases, with 11 bases between them. There are 13 residues in the CDR3. CDR1 is KGHDR, CDR2 SFDVKD, per germline. CDR3 protein: CATSGDAGETQYF. CDR3 coding DNA: TGTGCCACCAGTGGAGACGCGGGGGAGACCCAGTACTTC.

J is TRBJ2-7 and V is TRBV3-1 (or the pseudogene TRBV3-2), with D hard to call. Trimming removed 3 bases at V and 5 bases at J, with 17 bases between. CDR1 LGHDT and CDR2 YNNKEL come from the germline V gene (reference sequence). The CDR3 has 15 residues. The CDR3 sequence is CASSHRGRIVNEQYF. The CDR3 DNA sequence: TGTGCCAGCAGCCACCGCGGTCGAATAGTGAACGAGCAGTACTTC.

This rearrangement joins TRBV27 to TRBJ2-5; a weak D match, TRBD2 (6 bases). This CDR3 has 17 residues. Trimming pared 1 base from V and 4 bases from J, leaving 19 bases between. The germline V gene has CDR1 MNHEY and CDR2 SMNVEV (reference sequence). The CDR3 sequence: CASSLYWLGAGPETQYF. The CDR3 DNA sequence: TGTGCCAGCAGTTTATACTGGCTCGGGGCGGGGCCAGAGACCCAGTACTTC.

The chain has TRBV15 and TRBJ2-1; 7 bases are a match to TRBD1. V shed 5 bases and J 6 bases; nucleotides not matched to a gene: 13. The germline gives CDR1 LNHNV, CDR2 YYDKDF (reference sequence). CDR3 size: 16 residues. CDR3 bases: TGTGCCACCAGCCGTAAGGGGACAGCCTTTATCAATGAGCAGTTCTTC. This sequence encodes CATSRKGTAFINEQFF.

CDR3: CASRLRDRGSPLHF. The CDR3, as DNA: TGTGCCAGTAGACTCCGGGACAGGGGATCACCCCTCCACTTT. V usage is TRBV19 and J usage is TRBJ1-6; 10 bases are a match to TRBD1. With 6 bases clipped from V and 10 bases from J, the junction kept 6 bases outside the gene matches. CDR3 size: 14 residues. Germline assignment: CDR1 LNHDA and CDR2 SQIVND (reference sequence).

This clone was recorded a few times. CDR3 sequence reads: CASSVRGDVWADTQYF. In nucleotides, the CDR3 is TGTGCCAGCAGCGTAAGGGGGGATGTCTGGGCGGATACGCAGTATTTT. The gene calls are TRBV9 and TRBJ2-3; D may correspond to TRBD1 or TRBD2 (6 bases each). Germline CDR1 SGDLS, CDR2 YYNGEE. The CDR3 is made up of 16 amino acids. V shed 1 base and J shed 6 bases, with 18 bases lying between them.

The J gene is TRBJ1-1, the V gene TRBV7-3; no reliable D call. The length of the CDR3 is 14 residues. Germline V CDR1 and CDR2: SGHTA, FQGTGA. V shed 2 bases and J shed 1 base, with 8 bases lying between them. The CDR3, as DNA: TGTGCCAGCAGCTTAGGAGGCGGGAACACTGAAGCTTTCTTT. Protein sequence: CASSLGGGNTEAFF.

V and J are TRBV12-3 or TRBV12-4 and TRBJ1-6; D remains unclear. Trimming cost V 3 bases and J 7 bases, with 7 bases left between them. The CDR3 is 13 amino acids. Written as DNA, the CDR3 is TGTGCCAGCAGTTTGGCAGGAAATTCACCCCTCCACTTT. Amino acid sequence: CASSLAGNSPLHF.

V gene TRBV2 combines with J gene TRBJ1-1, with D unresolved. The CDR3 runs 15 residues. Trimming left V 6 bases short and J 1 base short, with 15 bases between. Germline V gene lookup returns CDR1 SNHLY and CDR2 FYNNEI. The chain's CDR3 is CASRPLSQANTEAFF. The CDR3 DNA reads as TGTGCCAGCAGACCCCTCTCACAAGCGAACACTGAAGCTTTCTTT.

J is TRBJ2-2 and V is TRBV5-8; D remains unclear. Germline V gene sequence: CDR1 SGHTS, CDR2 YDEGEE. Trimming stripped 2 bases from V and 2 bases from J, with 10 bases between. This CDR3 region has 15 residues. CDR3 nucleotide sequence: TGTGCCAGCAGCTTCGGTGGTGTTAACACCGGGGAGCTGTTTTTT. Residues: CASSFGGVNTGELFF.

The CDR3 DNA is TGTGCCAGCAAACAGGCCTCTGGGGCCAACGTCCTGACTTTC. Protein sequence: CASKQASGANVLTF. The genes are TRBV27 and TRBJ2-6; D is perhaps TRBD1 (5 bases). Trimming pared 7 bases from V and 0 bases from J, leaving 7 bases between. The germline gives CDR1 MNHEY, CDR2 SMNVEV (reference sequence). The CDR3 covers 14 residues.

The chain has TRBV2 and TRBJ2-5, with no clear D. This CDR3 comprises 13 residues. Trimming removed 2 bases at V and 5 bases at J, with 9 bases between. Germline CDR1 and CDR2: SNHLY and FYNNEI. This CDR3 is CASSEWRTETQYF. CDR3 in DNA: TGTGCCAGCAGTGAATGGCGGACGGAGACCCAGTACTTC.

This chain joins TRBV6-6 and TRBJ1-2; TRBD1 aligns across 8 bases. This CDR3 has 12 residues. After removal of 7 bases from V and 8 bases from J, the junction contained 6 bases not matched to a gene. Looked up from germline, CDR1 is MNHNY and CDR2 is SVGAGI (reference sequence). The CDR3 DNA follows: TGTGCCAGCATCCCACAGGGGGGAGGCTACACCTTC. This gives the protein CASIPQGGGYTF.